These T cell receptor beta chains were read from a single sample in a study of graft-versus-host responses after intestinal transplantation. TCRdb keeps only in-frame clones here, not all; method: immunoSEQ multiplex PCR. The data hold 77,000 or so clones, with approximately 93% observed a single time. These receptors have no known antigen. The sequences come from unstimulated CD8+ T cells sorted from spleen or lymph node cells, collected before intestinal transplant. The receptor set was obtained from a human donor who received an intestinal transplant. CDR3s include the opening cysteine and the closing phenylalanine or tryptophan. The D gene is left open where the match is weak. Clone size is not always given. Where it is, it says once, few, many or a class for expanded clones.

V gene	D gene	CDR3 length	clone size	J gene	CDR3 protein	CDR3 DNA
TRBV14	-	12	-	TRBJ2-7	CASSKRGYEQYF	TGTGCCAGCAGTAAGAGGGGCTACGAGCAGTACTTC
TRBV5-6	-	12	-	TRBJ1-5	CASSTGVEPQHF	TGTGCCAGCAGCACAGGCGTAGAGCCCCAGCATTTT
TRBV4-1	-	13	-	TRBJ1-2	CASSQGLNYGYTF	TGCGCCAGCAGCCAAGGGCTGAACTATGGCTACACCTTC
TRBV7-8	TRBD1	16	-	TRBJ2-3	CASSLAGTGSTDTQYF	TGTGCCAGCAGCTTAGCGGGGACAGGGAGCACAGATACGCAGTATTTT
TRBV6-1	TRBD2	16	-	TRBJ2-5	CASSALSGRPQETQYF	TGTGCCAGCAGTGCCTTGAGCGGGAGGCCACAAGAGACCCAGTACTTC
TRBV14	TRBD1	15	-	TRBJ2-7	CASSQGTGGFYEQYF	TGTGCCAGCAGCCAGGGGACAGGGGGCTTCTACGAGCAGTACTTC
TRBV14	-	13	-	TRBJ1-2	CASSQAAPGGYTF	TGTGCCAGCAGCCAAGCGGCGCCGGGGGGCTACACCTTC
TRBV6-5	TRBD2	16	-	TRBJ2-3	CASSYGLSGSPDTQYF	TGTGCCAGCAGTTACGGGTTAAGCGGGAGTCCAGATACGCAGTATTTT
TRBV9	-	14	-	TRBJ1-5	CASSVEGSNQPQHF	TGTGCCAGCAGCGTAGAGGGGAGCAATCAGCCCCAGCATTTT
TRBV7-2	TRBD2	16	-	TRBJ2-1	CASSLGGLASNNEQFF	TGTGCCAGCAGCTTAGGGGGACTAGCGTCTAATAATGAGCAGTTCTTC
TRBV13	TRBD2	14	once	TRBJ2-1	CATAGRESPNEQFF	TGTGCCACCGCTGGGCGGGAGTCACCCAATGAGCAGTTCTTC
TRBV6-6	TRBD2	15	-	TRBJ2-1	CASSGTSGRDNEQFF	TGTGCCAGCAGCGGAACTAGCGGGAGGGACAATGAGCAGTTCTTC
TRBV7-9	-	15	-	TRBJ2-5	CASSEPGRLQETQYF	TGTGCCAGCAGCGAACCGGGACGGCTGCAAGAGACCCAGTACTTC
TRBV7-9	-	17	-	TRBJ2-7	CASSLDASDGNPYEQYF	TGTGCCAGCAGCTTAGATGCCTCCGACGGGAACCCCTACGAGCAGTACTTC
TRBV7-8	-	13	few	TRBJ2-7	CASSLAGTYEQYF	TGTGCCAGCAGCTTAGCGGGGACTTACGAGCAGTACTTC
TRBV7-2	TRBD2	18	-	TRBJ2-1	CASSLIGGSWFLYDEQFF	TGTGCCAGCAGCTTAATTGGCGGGAGTTGGTTCCTTTACGATGAGCAGTTCTTC
TRBV5-1	-	15	once	TRBJ1-5	CASSRDGYSNQPQHF	TGCGCCAGCAGCAGGGACGGATATAGCAATCAGCCCCAGCATTTT
TRBV21-1	-	18	-	TRBJ2-1	CASSTILDPGDSYNEQFF	TGTGCCAGCAGCACAATCCTGGACCCAGGGGACTCCTACAATGAGCAGTTCTTC
TRBV29-1	TRBD2	15	-	TRBJ2-1	CSVAPGGSSYNEQFF	TGCAGCGTTGCCCCGGGGGGAAGCTCCTACAATGAGCAGTTCTTC
TRBV15	-	13	-	TRBJ1-3	CATSRVTGNTIYF	TGTGCCACCAGCAGAGTAACAGGAAACACCATATATTTT
TRBV5-6	-	12	-	TRBJ1-1	CASSFQDTEAFF	TGTGCCAGCAGCTTCCAAGACACTGAAGCTTTCTTT
TRBV11-2	-	17	once	TRBJ2-1	CASSLDSGLYSYNEQFF	TGTGCCAGCAGCTTAGATTCGGGACTTTACTCCTACAATGAGCAGTTCTTC
TRBV7-9	-	11	-	TRBJ2-5	CASSFQETQYF	TGTGCCAGCAGCTTTCAAGAGACCCAGTACTTC
TRBV27	TRBD1	14	-	TRBJ2-3	CASCVDRSTDTQYF	TGTGCCAGCTGTGTGGACAGGTCCACAGATACGCAGTATTTT
TRBV6-5	TRBD1	15	-	TRBJ2-1	CASSYMGQGANEQFF	TGTGCCAGCAGTTACATGGGACAGGGGGCAAATGAGCAGTTCTTC
TRBV4-1	-	16	once	TRBJ1-3	CASSLGTLYSGNTIYF	TGCGCCAGCAGCCTGGGGACGCTATACTCTGGAAACACCATATATTTT
TRBV30	TRBD1	15	-	TRBJ1-5	CAWSPAGQLNQPQHF	TGTGCCTGGAGCCCTGCGGGACAGTTGAATCAGCCCCAGCATTTT
TRBV18	-	17	-	TRBJ2-7	CASSPPEYPSPPYEQYF	TGTGCCAGCTCACCACCGGAGTACCCATCACCTCCCTACGAGCAGTACTTC
TRBV30	-	14	-	TRBJ2-5	CAWSVGAGQETQYF	TGTGCCTGGAGTGTAGGGGCGGGCCAAGAGACCCAGTACTTC
TRBV5-1	-	14	-	TRBJ2-5	CASSLFGDQETQYF	TGCGCCAGCAGCTTGTTCGGGGACCAAGAGACCCAGTACTTC
TRBV18	-	15	-	TRBJ2-1	CASSPMYLALNEQFF	TGTGCCAGCTCACCAATGTACTTGGCTCTGAATGAGCAGTTCTTC
TRBV16	-	14	-	TRBJ2-1	CASSQLFDKNEQFF	TGTGCCAGCAGCCAGTTGTTTGACAAAAATGAGCAGTTCTTC
TRBV28	-	12	-	TRBJ2-1	CASTLGLNEQFF	TGTGCCAGTACGTTGGGACTCAATGAGCAGTTCTTC
TRBV2	TRBD2	13	once	TRBJ2-7	CASRLAGDYEQYF	TGTGCCAGCCGACTAGCGGGAGACTACGAGCAGTACTTC
TRBV4-2	TRBD2	19	-	TRBJ2-3	CASSQDGGYMAGGPGTQYF	TGTGCCAGCAGCCAAGATGGGGGTTATATGGCGGGAGGGCCTGGGACGCAGTATTTT
TRBV15	TRBD1	16	-	TRBJ2-7	CATSPDRGVPSYEQYF	TGTGCCACCAGCCCGGACAGGGGGGTACCGTCCTACGAGCAGTACTTC
TRBV6-1	TRBD1	14	-	TRBJ1-5	CASRDRVCDQPQHF	TGTGCCAGCCGCGACAGGGTGTGCGATCAGCCCCAGCATTTT
TRBV29-1	-	14	-	TRBJ2-5	CSVPTEDLRETQYF	TGCAGCGTGCCGACAGAAGACCTACGGGAGACCCAGTACTTC
TRBV7-9	TRBD1	14	few	TRBJ1-1	CASSLTGGHTEAFF	TGTGCCAGCAGCCTTACAGGGGGGCACACTGAAGCTTTCTTT
TRBV30	-	16	once	TRBJ2-5	CAWTRRGSGPQETQYF	TGTGCCTGGACTCGGAGGGGGTCGGGGCCCCAAGAGACCCAGTACTTC
TRBV27	-	15	-	TRBJ2-7	CASSLSETAVYEQYF	TGTGCCAGCAGTTTATCGGAGACAGCGGTCTACGAGCAGTACTTC
TRBV9	-	16	-	TRBJ2-1	CASSDPPNGTYNEQFF	TGTGCCAGCAGCGACCCCCCCAACGGGACCTACAATGAGCAGTTCTTC
TRBV14	-	17	-	TRBJ1-2	CASSQEGWDIKANGYTF	TGTGCCAGCAGCCAAGAGGGCTGGGACATAAAGGCTAATGGCTACACCTTC
TRBV10-2	TRBD2	15	-	TRBJ2-1	CASRVAGGPGDEQFF	TGCGCCAGCAGGGTAGCGGGAGGGCCTGGGGATGAGCAGTTCTTC
TRBV7-9	-	12	-	TRBJ2-7	CASSHDTYEQYF	TGTGCCAGCAGCCATGACACCTACGAGCAGTACTTC
TRBV5-1	-	14	-	TRBJ1-5	CGEPGSLGNQPQHF	TGCGGTGAACCGGGCAGCCTGGGCAATCAGCCCCAGCATTTT
TRBV27	-	14	-	TRBJ1-2	CASSSGLENYGYTF	TGTGCCAGCAGTTCGGGACTCGAGAACTATGGCTACACCTTC
TRBV4-1	-	15	-	TRBJ1-1	CASSFGGGRGTEAFF	TGCGCCAGCAGCTTTGGGGGGGGGCGCGGTACTGAAGCTTTCTTT
TRBV30	-	11	-	TRBJ2-7	CAWSQWDEQYF	TGTGCCTGGAGTCAGTGGGACGAGCAGTACTTC
TRBV11-2	TRBD1	14	-	TRBJ2-7	CASSPGTGAYEQYF	TGTGCCAGCTCTCCCGGGACAGGGGCCTACGAGCAGTACTTC
TRBV30	TRBD2	15	-	TRBJ2-1	CAWSVSGTDLPEQFF	TGTGCCTGGAGTGTGAGCGGGACCGATCTTCCTGAGCAGTTCTTC
TRBV5-1	-	14	-	TRBJ1-4	CASSFVSTNEKLFF	TGCGCCAGCAGCTTCGTTTCAACTAATGAAAAACTGTTTTTT